The rows below give T cell receptor beta chains drawn from one sample of a study of cytomegalovirus exposure and HLA in healthy donors. Some clones are missing from TCRdb's copy, which holds only in-frame ones; the method was immunoSEQ multiplex PCR. The table shows fewer than 150,000 clones, with roughly 79% occurring only once. Sequencing input: PBMCs. These receptors originate from a man aged 25 to 45 in good health and CMV-seropositive. CDR3s include the opening cysteine and the closing phenylalanine or tryptophan. D genes are given only for firm matches. Clone size is shown for a subset of rows, as once, few, many or a class of expanded clone.

TRBD2 | . | TRBJ2-7 | 15 | TRBV7-9 | TGTGCCAGCAGCTCCTGGACTAGCGGGGAAGGCGAGCAGTACTTC | CASSSWTSGEGEQYF
. | few | TRBJ2-7 | 13 | TRBV6-1 | TGTGCCAGCAGTGAACGACAGATTACCCAGCAGTACTTC | CASSERQITQQYF
TRBD1 | . | TRBJ2-7 | 14 | TRBV29-1 | TGCAGCGTGGTACCGGGACAGGGTGGGTACGAGCAGTACTTC | CSVVPGQGGYEQYF
TRBD2 | . | TRBJ2-7 | 15 | TRBV10-3 | TGTGCCATCAGTGAGGTGGGGACTAGCGGCTACGAGCAGTACTTC | CAISEVGTSGYEQYF
TRBD2 | . | TRBJ2-3 | 16 | TRBV15 | TGTGCCACCAGCAGAAGGACTAGCGGGAGGTCAGATACGCAGTATTTT | CATSRRTSGRSDTQYF
TRBD1 | . | TRBJ1-1 | 13 | TRBV29-1 | TGCAGCGTTGCCCAGGGGGCGAACACTGAAGCTTTCTTT | CSVAQGANTEAFF
. | . | TRBJ2-3 | 13 | TRBV30 | TGTGCCTGGAACGGGAAGATCACAGATACGCAGTATTTT | CAWNGKITDTQYF
TRBD1 | . | TRBJ1-2 | 16 | TRBV9 | TGTGCCAGCAGCGTAGATATAGGACAGGGGTACTATGGCTACACCTTC | CASSVDIGQGYYGYTF
TRBD2 | . | TRBJ2-1 | 16 | TRBV2 | TGTGCCAGCGGTAGCGGGGAAACTTTCTCCTACAATGAGCAGTTCTTC | CASGSGETFSYNEQFF
TRBD2 | . | TRBJ2-5 | 18 | TRBV2 | TGTGCCAGCAGTGAAGGGGCTAGCGGGGGGGCCAGGGGTGAGACCCAGTACTTC | CASSEGASGGARGETQYF
. | . | TRBJ2-7 | 11 | TRBV20-1 | TGCAGTGCTAGGAGACAGACCGAGCAGTACTTC | CSARRQTEQYF
TRBD1 | . | TRBJ1-6 | 16 | TRBV5-4 | TGTGCCAGCAGCTCGGACAGGAGCTCCTATAATTCACCCCTCCACTTT | CASSSDRSSYNSPLHF
. | . | TRBJ2-6 | 15 | TRBV7-9 | TGTGCCAGCAGCCGACAAGTCCCTGGGGCCAACGTCCTGACTTTC | CASSRQVPGANVLTF
. | . | TRBJ1-4 | 14 | TRBV7-7 | TGTGCCAGCAGCCGCTCCGGTTCGGGAGAAAAACTGTTTTTT | CASSRSGSGEKLFF
. | . | TRBJ1-2 | 13 | TRBV2 | TGTGCCAGCAGTAATCAGGGGAACTATGGCTACACCTTC | CASSNQGNYGYTF
. | many | TRBJ1-3 | 14 | TRBV6-5 | TGTGCCAGCAGTTCTGGCAGCTCTGGAAACACCATATATTTT | CASSSGSSGNTIYF
TRBD1 | . | TRBJ2-3 | 17 | TRBV7-2 | TGTGCCAGCAGCTTAGCAAGGACAGGGCCGCGGACAGATACGCAGTATTTT | CASSLARTGPRTDTQYF
TRBD1 | . | TRBJ2-7 | 19 | TRBV10-3 | TGTGCCATCAGTGGTGGGGGGGCTACGGGACAGGGGACTCCCTACGAGCAGTACTTC | CAISGGGATGQGTPYEQYF
. | . | TRBJ2-3 | 13 | TRBV6-5 | TGTGCCAGCAATCCTCCTAGCACAGATACGCAGTATTTT | CASNPPSTDTQYF
TRBD1 | . | TRBJ2-7 | 14 | TRBV6-5 | TGTGCCAGCAGCGCCAGGGGGCCCACCTACGAGCAGTACTTC | CASSARGPTYEQYF
TRBD2 | once | TRBJ2-3 | 17 | TRBV5-1 | TGCGCCAGCAGCTTGCCCGGGACTAGCGGGAGCACAGATACGCAGTATTTT | CASSLPGTSGSTDTQYF
. | . | TRBJ1-1 | 13 | TRBV5-6 | TGTGCCAGCAGCTTGGTGTTGTCAGCGGAAGCTTTCTTT | CASSLVLSAEAFF
. | . | TRBJ1-2 | 15 | TRBV4-1 | TGCGCCAGCAGCCAAGTTGGGCTGGGTGCCTATGGCTACACCTTC | CASSQVGLGAYGYTF
. | . | TRBJ2-7 | 14 | TRBV30 | TGTGCCTGGAGTAGTAGACAGGTTCCCTACGAGCAGTACTTC | CAWSSRQVPYEQYF
TRBD2 | few | TRBJ2-1 | 16 | TRBV11-2 | TGTGCCAGCAGCTTTGGCCGGACTAGCCCGGGCAATGAGCAGTTCTTC | CASSFGRTSPGNEQFF
TRBD1 | once | TRBJ2-3 | 16 | TRBV7-8 | TGTGCCAGCAGCCAACCAACAGGGGGCGGCACAGATACGCAGTATTTT | CASSQPTGGGTDTQYF
. | . | TRBJ2-2 | 15 | TRBV27 | TGTGCCAGCAGTTCCCCAGCGGATAACACCGGGGAGCTGTTTTTT | CASSSPADNTGELFF
TRBD2 | . | TRBJ2-7 | 13 | TRBV19 | TGTGCCAGTAGTACCTCGGGAGGCACAGGGCAGTACTTC | CASSTSGGTGQYF
. | . | TRBJ2-1 | 15 | TRBV5-5 | TGTGCCAGCAGCTTGGCGGCTAGCGTCAACAATGAGCAGTTCTTC | CASSLAASVNNEQFF
. | . | TRBJ1-2 | 13 | TRBV5-6 | TGTGCCAGCAGCTTGACGGTTGCCTATGGCTACACCTTC | CASSLTVAYGYTF
. | . | TRBJ2-7 | 13 | TRBV7-6 | TGTGCCAGCAGCCGCGACCCGGGGTACGAGCAGTACTTC | CASSRDPGYEQYF
. | . | TRBJ2-3 | 15 | TRBV5-4 | TGTGCCAGCAGGTCGGGTCGGACAGACACAGATACGCAGTATTTT | CASRSGRTDTDTQYF
. | . | TRBJ2-5 | 13 | TRBV7-9 | TGTGCCAGCAGCCCCGGGTTACAAGAGACCCAGTACTTC | CASSPGLQETQYF
. | . | TRBJ2-2 | 15 | TRBV19 | TGTGCCAGTAGTATGAAAAGCGCGAACACCGGGGAGCTGTTTTTT | CASSMKSANTGELFF
. | . | TRBJ2-7 | 15 | TRBV9 | TGTGCCAGCAGCGTAGGGCCAGGGACTTACTACGAGCAGTACTTC | CASSVGPGTYYEQYF
. | . | TRBJ2-7 | 13 | TRBV5-1 | TGCGCCAGCAGCTTGGGGGACTCAGGCGAGCAGTACTTC | CASSLGDSGEQYF
TRBD1 | . | TRBJ2-7 | 15 | TRBV9 | TGTGCCAGCAGCGTCAACCCGGGACAGGGGTATGAGCAGTACTTC | CASSVNPGQGYEQYF